The following is a T cell receptor beta chain sequence with its context. The data were taken from a study of blood T cell repertoires in COVID-19. Per the original methods: Using reference gene primer amplification, nucleated cell counts were estimated. Measured with immunoSEQ multiplex PCR; TCRdb has only the in-frame clones, and not every one. The D gene and trimming were derived from the DNA, and the V and J assignments and clone size from that table. The table shows about 150,000 clones, with 70% to 85% occurring only once. The sequence was collected from a man aged 60 to 75 with COVID-19, enrolled during active disease. Sequencing was done on a sample of peripheral blood.

CDR3 sequence: CAIRTTGVYNEQFF. CDR3 bases: TGTGCCATCAGAACTACAGGGGTATACAATGAGCAGTTCTTC. V and J are TRBV10-3 and TRBJ2-1; 7 nucleotides line up with TRBD1. The CDR3 length is 14 residues. V was pared by 6 bases and J by 4 bases, with 6 bases of the junction left unmatched. Germline CDR1 is ENHRY and CDR2 is SYGVKD.